This T cell receptor (beta chain) derives from a study of cytomegalovirus exposure and HLA in healthy donors. Study conclusions and caveats: Presence/absence comparisons presumed near-even sequencing depth among donors. Most observed TCR sequences were rare, whereas some public TCRs were detected in many donors.

A word on this clone: Its antigen is still unknown.

The V and J ends lost 2 bases and 4 bases respectively, with 9 bases between them. The CDR3 contains 13 residues. From germline, CDR1 is SGHNT and CDR2 YYREEE (reference sequence). PCR amplification relied on 60 Vbeta primers (plus 13 Jbeta primers). Libraries were prepared by immunoSEQ multiplex PCR; TCRdb keeps only in-frame clonotypes and omits some of them. Seen here are roughly 100,000 clones, 73% observed once, and the top ten hold approximately 3.5%. This sequence was found in a man in his forties in good health and CMV-seronegative. Sequencing used PBMCs. The chain joins TRBV5-4 to TRBJ1-2, with a tentative D call TRBD1 (6 bases). The CDR3 sequence: CASSFDRIYGYTF. CDR3 nucleotides: TGTGCCAGCAGCTTTGACAGGATCTATGGCTACACCTTC.